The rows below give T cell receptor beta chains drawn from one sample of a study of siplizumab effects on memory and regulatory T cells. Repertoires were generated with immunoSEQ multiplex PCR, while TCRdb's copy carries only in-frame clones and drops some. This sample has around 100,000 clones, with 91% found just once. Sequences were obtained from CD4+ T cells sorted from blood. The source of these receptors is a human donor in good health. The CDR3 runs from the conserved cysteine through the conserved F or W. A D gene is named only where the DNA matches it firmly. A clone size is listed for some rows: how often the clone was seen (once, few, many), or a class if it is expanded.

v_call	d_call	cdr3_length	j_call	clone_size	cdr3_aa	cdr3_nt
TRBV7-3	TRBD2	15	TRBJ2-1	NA	CASSLERGDYNEQFF	TGTGCCAGCAGCTTGGAGCGGGGGGACTACAATGAGCAGTTCTTC
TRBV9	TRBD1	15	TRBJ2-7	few	CASSASIGTGGEQYF	TGTGCCAGCAGCGCCTCCATCGGGACAGGGGGCGAGCAGTACTTC
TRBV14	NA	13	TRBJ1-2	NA	CASSQGRYYGYTF	TGTGCCAGCAGCCAGGGACGGTACTATGGCTACACCTTC
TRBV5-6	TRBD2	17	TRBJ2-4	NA	CASSLLASGLSSDIQYF	TGTGCCAGCAGCTTATTGGCTAGCGGCTTGTCTTCTGACATTCAGTACTTC
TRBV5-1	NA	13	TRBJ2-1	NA	CASSSTHYNEQFF	TGCGCCAGCAGCTCGACACACTACAATGAGCAGTTCTTC
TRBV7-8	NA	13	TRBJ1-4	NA	CASSLVILEKLFF	TGTGCCAGCAGCTTAGTCATTTTGGAAAAACTGTTTTTT
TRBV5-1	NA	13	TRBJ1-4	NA	CASSLGTNEKLFF	TGCGCCAGCAGCTTGGGGACTAATGAAAAACTGTTTTTT
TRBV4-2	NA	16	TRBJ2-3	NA	CASSQSTATSTDTQYF	TGTGCCAGCAGCCAATCGACAGCCACTAGCACAGATACGCAGTATTTT
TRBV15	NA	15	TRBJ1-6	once	CATSRSSGGDSPLHF	TGTGCCACCAGCAGGTCCAGCGGGGGCGATTCACCCCTCCACTTT
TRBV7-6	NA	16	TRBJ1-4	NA	CASSLGGRTTNEKLFF	TGTGCCAGCAGCTTAGGTGGGAGAACAACTAATGAAAAACTGTTTTTT
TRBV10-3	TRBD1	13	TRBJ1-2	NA	CAISGGQGKGYTF	TGTGCCATCAGTGGGGGACAGGGTAAAGGCTACACCTTC
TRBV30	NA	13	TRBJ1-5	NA	CAWSSGAGQPQHF	TGTGCCTGGAGTTCAGGGGCCGGTCAGCCCCAGCATTTT
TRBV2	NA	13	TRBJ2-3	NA	CASSLHPSDTQYF	TGTGCCAGCAGCTTACACCCATCGGATACGCAGTATTTT
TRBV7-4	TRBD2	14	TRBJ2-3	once	CASSLRGDTDTQYF	TGTGCCAGCAGCTTGCGGGGGGACACAGATACGCAGTATTTT
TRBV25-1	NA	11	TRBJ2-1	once	CASRSYNEQFF	TGTGCCAGCAGATCCTACAATGAGCAGTTCTTC
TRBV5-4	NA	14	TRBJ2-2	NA	CASTSGADTGELFF	TGTGCCAGCACCTCGGGGGCGGACACCGGGGAGCTGTTTTTT
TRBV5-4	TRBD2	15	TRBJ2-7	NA	CASSWLAGSSYEQYF	TGTGCCAGCAGCTGGTTAGCGGGGAGCTCCTACGAGCAGTACTTC
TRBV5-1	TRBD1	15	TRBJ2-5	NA	CASSFGTGAPETQYF	TGCGCCAGCAGCTTCGGGACAGGGGCCCCAGAGACCCAGTACTTC
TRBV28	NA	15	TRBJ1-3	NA	CASSSDSSSGNTIYF	TGTGCCAGCAGTTCAGACTCAAGCTCTGGAAACACCATATATTTT
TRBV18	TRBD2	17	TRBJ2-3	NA	CASSPPSGGPSTDTQYF	TGTGCCAGCTCACCACCTAGCGGGGGCCCTAGCACAGATACGCAGTATTTT
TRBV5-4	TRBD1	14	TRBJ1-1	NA	CASSFDRGRTEAFF	TGTGCCAGCAGCTTCGACAGGGGGCGGACTGAAGCTTTCTTT
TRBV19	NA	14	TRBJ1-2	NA	CASSNPVPHYGYTF	TGTGCCAGTAGCAATCCGGTACCCCACTATGGCTACACCTTC
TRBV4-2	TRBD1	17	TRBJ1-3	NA	CASSQDRWTGDGNTIYF	TGTGCCAGCAGCCAAGATCGATGGACAGGGGACGGAAACACCATATATTTT
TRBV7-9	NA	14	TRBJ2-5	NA	CASSPLSFVKGWYF	TGTGCCAGCAGCCCCTTGTCATTCGTCAAGGGGTGGTACTTC
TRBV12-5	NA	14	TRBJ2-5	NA	CASGLRAGIETQYF	TGTGCTAGTGGTCTCCGGGCAGGGATAGAGACCCAGTACTTC
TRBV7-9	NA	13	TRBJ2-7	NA	CASSTTGPGEQYF	TGTGCCAGCAGCACCACAGGGCCTGGCGAGCAGTACTTC
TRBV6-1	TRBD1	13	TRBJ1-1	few	CARPGGMNTEAFF	TGTGCCAGGCCAGGGGGCATGAACACTGAAGCTTTCTTT
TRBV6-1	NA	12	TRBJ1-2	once	CASSTGYYGYTF	TGTGCCTCTTCAACGGGGTACTATGGCTACACCTTC
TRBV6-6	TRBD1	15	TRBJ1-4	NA	CASSPQGANNEKLFF	TGTGCCAGCAGTCCACAGGGGGCGAATAATGAAAAACTGTTTTTT
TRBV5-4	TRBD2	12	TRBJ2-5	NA	CASSTWEGTQYF	TGTGCCAGCAGCACCTGGGAGGGGACCCAGTACTTC
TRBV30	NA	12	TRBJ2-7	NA	CAWNQGSYEQYF	TGTGCCTGGAATCAGGGGAGCTACGAGCAGTACTTC
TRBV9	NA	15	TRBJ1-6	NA	CASSVLGQWNSPLHF	TGTGCCAGCAGCGTATTAGGACAGTGGAATTCACCCCTCCACTTT
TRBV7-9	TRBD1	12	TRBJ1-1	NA	CASRDRGAEAFF	TGTGCCAGCAGAGACAGGGGTGCTGAAGCTTTCTTT
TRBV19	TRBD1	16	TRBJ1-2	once	CASSMSGTAQWFGYTF	TGTGCCAGTAGTATGTCCGGGACAGCTCAGTGGTTTGGCTACACCTTC
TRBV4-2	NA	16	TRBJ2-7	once	CASSPSGEASSYEQYF	TGTGCCAGCAGCCCGTCGGGGGAGGCGAGCTCCTACGAGCAGTACTTC
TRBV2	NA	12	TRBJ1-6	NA	CASSEQSSPLHF	TGTGCCAGCAGTGAACAAAGTTCACCCCTCCACTTT
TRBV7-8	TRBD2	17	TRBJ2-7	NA	CASSSVPGLGGAYEQYF	TGTGCCAGCAGCTCCGTCCCGGGACTAGGAGGAGCGTACGAGCAGTACTTC
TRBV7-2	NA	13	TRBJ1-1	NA	CASSQGQNTEAFF	TGTGCCAGCAGCCAAGGACAGAACACTGAAGCTTTCTTT
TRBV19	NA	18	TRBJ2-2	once	CASSIRGVGATGSGELFF	TGTGCCAGTAGTATAAGAGGGGTAGGGGCCACCGGGAGCGGGGAGCTGTTTTTT
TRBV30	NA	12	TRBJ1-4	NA	CAWSYGGRELFF	TGTGCCTGGAGCTATGGGGGACGTGAACTGTTTTTT
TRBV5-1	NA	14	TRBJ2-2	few	CASTGGTNTGELFF	TGCGCCAGCACAGGAGGGACGAACACCGGGGAGCTGTTTTTT
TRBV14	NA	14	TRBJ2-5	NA	CASSPGWVRETQYF	TGTGCCAGCAGCCCGGGATGGGTCCGGGAGACCCAGTACTTC
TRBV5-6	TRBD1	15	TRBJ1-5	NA	CASSLRQGRNQPQHF	TGTGCCAGCAGCTTGAGACAGGGGCGAAATCAGCCCCAGCATTTT
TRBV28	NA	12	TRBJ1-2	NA	CAMQGPGKGYTF	TGTGCCATGCAAGGTCCAGGGAAAGGCTACACCTTC
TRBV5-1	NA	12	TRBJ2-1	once	CASSLGGNEQFF	TGCGCCAGCAGCTTGGGCGGCAATGAGCAGTTCTTC
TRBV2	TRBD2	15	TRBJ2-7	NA	CASSETSGGTYEQYF	TGTGCCAGCAGTGAGACTAGCGGGGGGACTTACGAGCAGTACTTC
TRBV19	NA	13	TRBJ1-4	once	CAVGAGTNEKLFF	TGTGCGGTGGGGGCTGGAACTAATGAAAAACTGTTTTTT
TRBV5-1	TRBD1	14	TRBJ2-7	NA	CASSFQGAGYEQYF	TGCGCCAGCAGCTTCCAGGGGGCGGGTTACGAGCAGTACTTC
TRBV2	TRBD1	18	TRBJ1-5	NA	CASRPGQGSRYGNQPQHF	TGTGCCAGCAGACCGGGACAGGGGTCAAGATACGGCAATCAGCCCCAGCATTTT
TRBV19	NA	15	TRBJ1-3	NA	CATLRTAGSGNTIYF	TGTGCCACCTTAAGGACTGCCGGCTCTGGAAACACCATATATTTT
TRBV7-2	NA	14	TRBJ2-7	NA	CASSLGPLLYEQYF	TGTGCCAGCAGCTTAGGCCCTCTTCTCTACGAGCAGTACTTC
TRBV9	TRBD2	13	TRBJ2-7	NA	CASSPRLAGEQYF	TGTGCCAGCAGCCCCCGACTAGCCGGTGAGCAGTACTTC
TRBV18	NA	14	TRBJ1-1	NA	CASSPNRKGFEAFF	TGTGCCAGCTCACCAAACCGAAAAGGCTTTGAAGCTTTCTTT
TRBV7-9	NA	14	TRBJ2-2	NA	CASTATGHTGELFF	TGTGCCAGCACCGCTACAGGGCACACCGGGGAGCTGTTTTTT
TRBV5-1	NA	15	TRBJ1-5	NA	CASSLSWGSNQPQHF	TGCGCCAGCAGCTTGAGTTGGGGGAGCAATCAGCCCCAGCATTTT